This passage covers 22 T cell receptor beta chains from one sample sequenced in a study of T cell responses to AZD1222 COVID-19 vaccine. Sequenced by immunoSEQ multiplex PCR; TCRdb stores in-frame clones only, minus some. The sample contains about 56,000 clones, 70% to 90% of which appear only once. The starting material was peripheral blood, obtained on day 0 of AZD1222 vaccination. The receptors here all came from an adult in good health.

The chain recombines TRBV12-3 or TRBV12-4 with TRBJ2-1; 9 bases match TRBD1. V dropped 4 bases and J dropped 7; count of bases not matched to a gene: 2. The CDR3 totals 13 residues. The CDR3 DNA is TGTGCCAGCAGTTGGGACAGGGTAAATGAGCAGTTCTTC. It encodes CASSWDRVNEQFF.

The table lists this clone with a count of one. The chain recombines TRBV29-1 with TRBJ1-2; D is unresolved. The V end was cut by 0 bases, the J end by 3 bases, with 11 bases between. The CDR3 consists of 14 residues. The germline gives CDR1 SQVTM, CDR2 ANQGSEA. Here the CDR3 DNA reads TGCAGCGTTGAAGATCCAGGACGGGACTATGGCTACACCTTC. It specifies CSVEDPGRDYGYTF.

CDR3 loop: CASSLDGVSNQPQHF. Written as DNA, the CDR3 is TGCGCCAGCAGCTTGGATGGGGTGAGCAATCAGCCCCAGCATTTT. The V gene is TRBV5-1, the J gene TRBJ1-5; D gene ambiguous. Germline CDR1 and CDR2: SGHRS and YFSETQ. The CDR3 has 15 amino acids. The V end was cut by 0 bases, the J end by 1 base, with 8 bases between. Using reference TRBV5-1 and TRBJ1-5 for the parts outside the CDR3, the full variable domain is KAGVTQTPRYLIKTRGQQVTLSCSPISGHRSVSWYQQTPGQGLQFLFEYFSETQRNKGNFPGRFSGRQFSNSRSEMNVSTLELGDSALYLCASSLDGVSNQPQHFGDGTRLSIL.

This chain's CDR3 is CASSLWTSYEQYF. The CDR3 region has the DNA TGTGCCAGCAGCTTGTGGACTAGCTACGAGCAGTACTTC. The chain links TRBV5-4 to TRBJ2-7, with 7 bases matching TRBD2. CDR1 and CDR2 (germline): SGHNT, YYREEE (reference sequence). With 1 base clipped from V and 3 bases from J, the junction kept 1 base outside the gene matches. The CDR3 is made up of 13 amino acids. The complete variable domain, with remaining parts taken from reference TRBV5-4 and TRBJ2-7, reads ETGVTQSPTHLIKTRGQQVTLRCSSQSGHNTVSWYQQALGQGPQFIFQYYREEENGRGNFPPRFSGLQFPNYSSELNVNALELDDSALYLCASSLWTSYEQYFGPGTRLTVT.

The table lists this clone with a count of one. The J gene is TRBJ2-5, the V gene TRBV5-5; D may correspond to TRBD1 or TRBD2 (5 bases each). The CDR3 loop spans 16 amino acids. Germline assignment: CDR1 SGHKS and CDR2 YYEKEE (reference sequence). V lost 4 bases, J lost 5 bases, and 21 bases lay in between. The CDR3, as DNA: TGTGCCAGCAGCCGGGGTTACAGGACCAAATCGGAGACCCAGTACTTC. Translation gives CASSRGYRTKSETQYF.

The chain carries TRBV19 and TRBJ1-5; D may be TRBD1 (5 bases). The ends were cut back, 1 base at V and 11 bases at J, with 9 bases in the middle. The CDR3 length is 12 residues. Looked up from germline, CDR1 is LNHDA and CDR2 is SQIVND (reference sequence). CDR3 residues: CASSIGDGAQHF. The DNA of the CDR3 is TGTGCCAGTAGTATAGGGGACGGAGCCCAGCATTTT.

About this clone: This specimen includes other DNA sequences encoding the same CDR3. The V call is TRBV18, the J call TRBJ2-3; no clear D. With 5 bases removed from V and 0 bases from J, the gap between germline ends came to 3 bases. CDR1 and CDR2 from the germline V gene are KGHSH and LQKENI. The CDR3 loop spans 12 amino acids. The CDR3: CASSDSTDTQYF. The CDR3 DNA is TGTGCCAGCTCAGATAGCACAGATACGCAGTATTTT. Full variable domain (remainder filled in from reference TRBV18 and TRBJ2-3): NAGVMQNPRHLVRRRGQEARLRCSPMKGHSHVYWYRQLPEEGLKFMVYLQKENIIDESGMPKERFSAEFPKEGPSILRIQQVVRGDSAAYFCASSDSTDTQYFGPGTRLTVL.

The V gene is TRBV6-5, the J gene TRBJ1-5; D may be TRBD1 (6 bases). Germline lookup yields CDR1 MNHEY and CDR2 SVGAGI. V was pared by 8 bases and J by 4 bases, with 15 bases between. This CDR3 has 14 residues. The CDR3 loop reads CASGIGTPNQPQHF. The CDR3 DNA reads TGTGCCAGCGGAATCGGGACACCTAATCAGCCCCAGCATTTT.

The V and J genes are TRBV2 and TRBJ2-1, with D possibly being TRBD2 (5 bases). The germline gives CDR1 SNHLY, CDR2 FYNNEI. V dropped 6 bases and J dropped 6 bases, with 6 bases sitting between them. The CDR3 has 11 residues. CDR3 sequence (DNA): TGTGCCAGCAGGGGAGTCAATGAGCAGTTCTTC. Amino acids: CASRGVNEQFF.

This chain uses TRBV3-1 (or the pseudogene TRBV3-2) with TRBJ1-6; D is ambiguous. Per the germline V gene, CDR1 is LGHDT and CDR2 is YNNKEL (reference sequence). The CDR3 runs 15 residues. Trimming shortened V by 0 bases and J by 11 bases, and 14 bases separated the two germline ends. The CDR3 DNA is TGTGCCAGCAGCCAAGAACCTCCACCGAGAGCACCCCTCCACTTT. It codes for CASSQEPPPRAPLHF.

The chain is built from TRBV6-1 and TRBJ2-5; D gene uncertain. The CDR3 has 15 amino acids. The V end was cut by 1 base, the J end by 0 bases, with 9 bases between. From germline, CDR1 is MNHNS and CDR2 SASEGT. This chain's CDR3 is CASSEEGRYQETQYF. In nucleotides, the CDR3 is TGTGCCAGCAGTGAAGAGGGCAGATACCAAGAGACCCAGTACTTC.

The V gene is TRBV9, the J gene TRBJ1-4, with a weak D call TRBD1 (6 bases). The ends were cut back, 4 bases at V and 8 bases at J, with 18 bases in the middle. This CDR3 has 15 residues. CDR1 and CDR2 from the germline V gene are SGDLS and YYNGEE. The CDR3 DNA reads as TGTGCCAGCAGCCCATCAAGGACAGCTACCGAAAAACTGTTTTTT. Translated: CASSPSRTATEKLFF.

The chain carries TRBV6-5 and TRBJ2-1, with TRBD2 matching 12 bases. The CDR3 totals 14 residues. Per the germline V gene, CDR1 is MNHEY and CDR2 is SVGAGI. V dropped 5 bases and J dropped 4; count of bases not matched to a gene: 0. The chain's CDR3 is CASSTSGRYNEQFF. CDR3 DNA: TGTGCCAGCAGTACTAGCGGGAGGTACAATGAGCAGTTCTTC.

V and J are TRBV28 and TRBJ2-1, with TRBD1 matching 7 bases. The germline V gene has CDR1 MDHEN and CDR2 SYDVKM. Losses at the gene ends were 8 bases for V and 4 bases for J; bases not matched to a gene: 5. The CDR3 extends over 13 amino acids. CDR3 in amino acids: CASLRDRYNEQFF. The DNA for the CDR3 is TGTGCCAGCCTGAGGGACAGATACAATGAGCAGTTCTTC. The full variable domain, with the rest looked up from reference TRBV28 and TRBJ2-1, is DVKVTQSSRYLVKRTGEKVFLECVQDMDHENMFWYRQDPGLGLRLIYFSYDVKMKEKGDIPEGYSVSREKKERFSLILESASTNQTSMYLCASLRDRYNEQFFGPGTRLTVL.

The chain employs TRBV3-1 (or the pseudogene TRBV3-2) and TRBJ2-1; D is unresolved. V lost 3 bases and J 9 bases, leaving 12 bases between the germline ends. The germline gives CDR1 LGHDT, CDR2 YNNKEL (reference sequence). The length of the CDR3 is 13 residues. In nucleotides, the CDR3 is TGTGCCAGCAGCCATAACGACTTTACTGAGCAGTTCTTC. Amino acid sequence: CASSHNDFTEQFF.

The chain recombines TRBV15 with TRBJ1-2; D ambiguous. V lost 0 bases to trimming and J lost 5 bases, with 7 bases between them. Germline V gives CDR1 LNHNV, CDR2 YYDKDF (reference sequence). The CDR3 has 13 amino acids. CDR3: CATSRDREYGYTF. DNA for the CDR3: TGTGCCACCAGCAGAGATCGTGAATATGGCTACACCTTC.

The rearrangement links TRBV28 to TRBJ1-3, with a weak D call TRBD1 (5 bases). The CDR3 contains 16 residues. Looked up from germline, CDR1 is MDHEN and CDR2 is SYDVKM. V lost 4 bases to trimming and J lost 2 bases, with 15 bases between them. DNA of the CDR3: TGTGCCAGCAGTTCCCCGGGGCCATGGCCTGGAAACACCATATATTTT. This translates into CASSSPGPWPGNTIYF.

The chain is built from TRBV7-3 and TRBJ1-6, with D unclear. This CDR3 contains 13 residues. The V gene lost 2 bases and the J gene lost 14 bases, with 13 bases spanning the gap. Germline CDR1 is SGHTA and CDR2 is FQGTGA. This chain's CDR3 is CASSLSMGGALHF. CDR3 nucleotides: TGTGCCAGCAGCTTATCGATGGGAGGAGCCCTCCACTTT.

The gene calls are TRBV28 and TRBJ2-3; 10 bases align to TRBD1. The CDR3 length is 13 residues. V lost 10 bases to trimming and J lost 3 bases; unmatched junction nucleotides: 4. From germline, CDR1 is MDHEN and CDR2 SYDVKM. The chain's CDR3 is CATSGQGTDTQYF. CDR3 DNA sequence: TGTGCCACTTCGGGACAGGGGACAGATACGCAGTATTTT. Drawing the rest from reference TRBV28 and TRBJ2-3, the complete variable domain is DVKVTQSSRYLVKRTGEKVFLECVQDMDHENMFWYRQDPGLGLRLIYFSYDVKMKEKGDIPEGYSVSREKKERFSLILESASTNQTSMYLCATSGQGTDTQYFGPGTRLTVL.

The V and J genes are TRBV2 and TRBJ1-2; D call uncertain. This CDR3 contains 15 residues. V shed 3 bases and J shed 4 bases, with 15 bases lying between them. Per germline, CDR1 SNHLY and CDR2 FYNNEI. CDR3 region: CASSDKRGVPYGYTF. CDR3 coding DNA: TGTGCCAGCAGTGACAAACGGGGTGTCCCCTATGGCTACACCTTC.

On this clone itself: Other DNA sequences within the sample encode an identical CDR3. The chain is built from TRBV18 and TRBJ1-1, with D unresolved. The V gene lost 2 bases and the J gene lost 5 bases, with 9 bases spanning the gap. This CDR3 comprises 13 residues. Looked up from germline, CDR1 is KGHSH and CDR2 is LQKENI. The CDR3 loop is CASSPGVDTEAFF. The CDR3 DNA follows: TGTGCCAGCTCACCAGGGGTAGATACTGAAGCTTTCTTT. Full variable domain (rest looked up from reference TRBV18 and TRBJ1-1): NAGVMQNPRHLVRRRGQEARLRCSPMKGHSHVYWYRQLPEEGLKFMVYLQKENIIDESGMPKERFSAEFPKEGPSILRIQQVVRGDSAAYFCASSPGVDTEAFFGQGTRLTVV.

The chain employs TRBV27 and TRBJ2-7; 9 nucleotides line up with TRBD1. Germline CDR1 reads MNHEY; CDR2 reads SMNVEV (reference sequence). The length of the CDR3 is 15 residues. With 4 bases clipped from V and 4 bases from J, the junction kept 8 bases outside the gene matches. The CDR3 is CASSWGTGYRYEQYF. The CDR3 DNA follows: TGTGCCAGCAGTTGGGGGACAGGGTATAGGTACGAGCAGTACTTC.